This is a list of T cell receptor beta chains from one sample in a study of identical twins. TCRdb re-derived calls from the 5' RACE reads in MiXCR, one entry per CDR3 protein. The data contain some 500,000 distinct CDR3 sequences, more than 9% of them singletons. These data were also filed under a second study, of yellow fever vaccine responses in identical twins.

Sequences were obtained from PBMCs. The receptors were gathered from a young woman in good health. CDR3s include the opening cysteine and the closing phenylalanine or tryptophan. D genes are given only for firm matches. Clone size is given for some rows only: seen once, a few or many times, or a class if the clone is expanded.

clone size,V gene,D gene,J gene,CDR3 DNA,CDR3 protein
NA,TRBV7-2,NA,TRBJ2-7,TGTGCCAGCAGCTTAGAAGAGGGAGACTACGAGCAGTACTTC,CASSLEEGDYEQYF
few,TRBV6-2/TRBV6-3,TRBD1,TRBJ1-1,TGTGCCAGCAGAAAGGACAGGGCGAACACTGAAGCTTTCTTT,CASRKDRANTEAFF
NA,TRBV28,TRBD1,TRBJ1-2,TGTGCCAGCAGCACAGGGGGCTATGGCTACACCTTC,CASSTGGYGYTF
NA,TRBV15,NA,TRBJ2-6,TGTGCCACCAGCAGAGAGGCTGGTCCTGGGGCCAACGTCCTGACTTTC,CATSREAGPGANVLTF
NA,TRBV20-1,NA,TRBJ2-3,TGCAGTGCTAGGGGGGTTCAACCCCACACACCCACAGATACGCAGTATTTT,CSARGVQPHTPTDTQYF
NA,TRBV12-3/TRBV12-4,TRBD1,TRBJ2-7,TGTGCCAGCAGCCCGAGGGAGGGACAGGGGGTACGGGAGCAGTACTTC,CASSPREGQGVREQYF
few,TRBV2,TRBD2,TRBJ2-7,TGTGCCAGCAGTGAAGCGAGAACCCCCAGGCGCCCGGGACTACCCTACGAGCAGTACTTC,CASSEARTPRRPGLPYEQYF
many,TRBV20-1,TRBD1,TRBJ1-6,TGCAGTGCTACGGCAGGGACAGGGGGCTATAATTCACCCCTCCACTTT,CSATAGTGGYNSPLHF
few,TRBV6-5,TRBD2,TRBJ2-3,TGTGCCAGCAGTTACCGTTCGGGGGGGGGCACAGATACGCAGTATTTT,CASSYRSGGGTDTQYF
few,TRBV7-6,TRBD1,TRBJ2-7,TGTGCCAGCAGCCAAGACAGGGAAAGGTACGAGCAGTACTTC,CASSQDRERYEQYF
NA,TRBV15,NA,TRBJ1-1,TGTGCCACCATGGGCGTGAACACTGAAGCTTTCTTT,CATMGVNTEAFF
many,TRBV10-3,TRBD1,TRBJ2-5,TGTGCCATCAGTAGGACAGGCCAGGACGAGACCCAGTACTTC,CAISRTGQDETQYF
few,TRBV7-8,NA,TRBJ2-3,TGTGCCAGCAGCTTAGACGGGCCCCTCAACTTGCCAGATACGCAGTATTTT,CASSLDGPLNLPDTQYF
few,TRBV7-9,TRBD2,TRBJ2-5,TGTGCCAGCAGCCCTAGCGGGAGGGCCGGTCGAGAGACCCAGTACTTC,CASSPSGRAGRETQYF
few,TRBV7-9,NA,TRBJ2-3,TGTGCCAGCAGATCCAGCGGGTCGAGCACAGATACGCAGTATTTT,CASRSSGSSTDTQYF
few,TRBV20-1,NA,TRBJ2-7,TGCAGTGCTAGGGGTCTGACAGGGCAGTACTTC,CSARGLTGQYF
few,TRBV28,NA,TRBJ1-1,TGTGCCAGCAGTCCGGACTCAGGGACTCTGAACACTGAAGCTTTCTTT,CASSPDSGTLNTEAFF
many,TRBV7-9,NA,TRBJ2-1,TGTGCCAGCAGCTTAGTCCCAAGTAGCACCCATGAGCAGTTCTTC,CASSLVPSSTHEQFF
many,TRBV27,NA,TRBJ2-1,TGTGCCAGCAGATACGGGGTTATCAATGAGCAGTTCTTC,CASRYGVINEQFF
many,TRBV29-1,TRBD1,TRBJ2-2,TGCAGCGCCGAGCAAAATCGGGACAGTCTTGGTCGGGAGCTGTTTTTT,CSAEQNRDSLGRELFF
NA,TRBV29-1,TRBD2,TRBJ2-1,TGCAGCGTTGAAGGGGTAGCGGGAGGACCTAAATACAATGAGCAGTTCTTC,CSVEGVAGGPKYNEQFF
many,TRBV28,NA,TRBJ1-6,TGTGCCAGCAGTTTATGGGACGGGAATTCACCCCTCCACTTT,CASSLWDGNSPLHF